The next 20 T cell receptor beta chains were all read from a single sample in a study of vaccination effects on CD4 cells after COVID-19. Antigen-specific CD4+ T cells were expanded (with viral peptide pools) by the ViraFEST assay ahead of sequencing. Following a roughly 9-day culture, CD4+ T cells were purified. Each participant received a vaccine that was either BNT162b2 or mRNA-1273, given as two doses. The data were produced by immunoSEQ multiplex PCR, yet TCRdb's version contains in-frame clones alone and is incomplete. The sample includes 25,000 to 30,000 clones, 70% to 75% of them seen just once. These receptors have no known antigen. The sequencing here drew on CD4+ T cells from PBMCs cultured with HCoV-NL63 spike peptides, taken after COVID-19 vaccination. The receptors originated from a human donor who received a COVID-19 vaccine.

This chain uses TRBV6-5 with TRBJ2-4; the D gene is possibly TRBD1 (5 bases). Germline assignment: CDR1 MNHEY and CDR2 SVGAGI. CDR3 length equals 13 residues. V was trimmed by 6 bases and J by 0 bases, leaving 6 bases between them. The CDR3, as DNA: TGTGCCAGCAGAACAGGAGCCAAAAACATTCAGTACTTC. It codes for CASRTGAKNIQYF.

The rearrangement links TRBV3-1 (or the pseudogene TRBV3-2) to TRBJ2-1; TRBD2 aligns across 11 bases. Germline V gene data show CDR1 as LGHDT and CDR2 as YNNKEL (reference sequence). The CDR3 spans 16 residues. V shed 4 bases, J shed 7 bases, and the junction held 9 bases outside the gene matches. As DNA, the CDR3 is TGTGCCAGCAGCCCGACTACTAGCGGGGGACGAAATGAGCAGTTCTTC. Translating it yields CASSPTTSGGRNEQFF.

This chain links TRBV29-1 with TRBJ2-3; D is ambiguous. Looked up from germline, CDR1 is SQVTM and CDR2 is ANQGSEA. Trimming cost V 7 bases and J 5 bases, with 10 bases left between them. The CDR3 consists of 11 residues. The CDR3 DNA is TGCAGCGAGGGCAGCCAAGATACGCAGTATTTT. This encodes CSEGSQDTQYF.

This clone was counted only a few times. V usage is TRBV5-1 and J usage is TRBJ1-1; maybe TRBD1 (6 bases). Trimming removed 4 bases from V and 8 bases from J, with 18 bases in between. This CDR3 has 14 amino acids. CDR1 SGHRS and CDR2 YFSETQ come from the germline V gene. The CDR3 bases are TGCGCCAGCAGCGCGGGACAACGTGAGGGGGAAGCTTTCTTT. Residues: CASSAGQREGEAFF.

Only a few counts were recorded for this clone. The chain couples TRBV5-1 to TRBJ1-6; a weak D match, TRBD1 (6 bases). V shed 3 bases and J shed 10 bases, with 17 bases lying between them. The CDR3 covers 15 residues. The germline V gene has CDR1 SGHRS and CDR2 YFSETQ. The CDR3 nucleotides are TGCGCCAGCAGCTCGCAATCTGGGGGCAGGTCACCCCTCCACTTT. This translates into CASSSQSGGRSPLHF. Based on the CDR3 plus reference TRBV5-1 and TRBJ1-6, the full variable domain is KAGVTQTPRYLIKTRGQQVTLSCSPISGHRSVSWYQQTPGQGLQFLFEYFSETQRNKGNFPGRFSGRQFSNSRSEMNVSTLELGDSALYLCASSSQSGGRSPLHFGNGTRLTVT.

V and J are TRBV6-1 and TRBJ1-2, with D possibly TRBD1 on 6 matching bases. The V gene's germline CDR1 is MNHNS and CDR2 SASEGT. V was clipped by 1 base and J by 3 bases, with 21 bases between them. CDR3 size: 18 residues. CDR3 in DNA: TGTGCCAGCAGTGAAGTCGTTTGGGGGGGCGGCCGAGACTATGGCTACACCTTC. This translates into CASSEVVWGGGRDYGYTF.

This chain joins TRBV12-3 or TRBV12-4 and TRBJ2-1; D possibly corresponds to TRBD2 (5 bases). The CDR3 length is 13 residues. V lost 6 bases and J 4 bases, leaving 10 bases between the germline ends. CDR3 in DNA: TGTGCCAGCAGCCCCGGCGGGTACAATGAGCAGTTCTTC. Protein product: CASSPGGYNEQFF.

This clone has a handful of counts. The chain joins TRBV6-1 to TRBJ1-2; 7 bases agree with TRBD1. Trimming at V came to 0 bases and at J to 3 bases, leaving 1 base not matched to a gene. The CDR3 is 14 amino acids. CDR1 and CDR2 from the germline V gene are MNHNS and SASEGT. Here the CDR3 DNA reads TGTGCCAGCAGTGAAGCGGGACAGCACTATGGCTACACCTTC. Translation gives CASSEAGQHYGYTF.

The chain carries TRBV24-1 and TRBJ1-1; TRBD1 might be the D (5 bases). CDR1 is KGHDR, CDR2 SFDVKD, per germline. V lost 6 bases, J lost 1 base, and 8 bases lay in between. The CDR3 has 13 amino acids. CDR3 DNA: TGTGCCACCAGTATAGGGGCGAACACTGAAGCTTTCTTT. This gives the protein CATSIGANTEAFF.

The chain couples TRBV18 to TRBJ2-1; D ambiguous. The length of the CDR3 is 12 residues. Trimming cost V 9 bases and J 8 bases, with 14 bases left between them. CDR1 is KGHSH, CDR2 LQKENI, per germline. The CDR3 loop is CASSATTDEQFF. As DNA, the CDR3 is TGTGCCAGTTCCGCTACAACGGATGAGCAGTTCTTC.

This clone has only one observation. The V call is TRBV6-5, the J call TRBJ1-1; D gene unclear. Trimming pared 0 bases from V and 3 bases from J, leaving 5 bases between. CDR3 length: 13 residues. CDR1 is MNHEY and CDR2 is SVGAGI in the germline V gene. The CDR3: CASSYSGYTEAFF. The CDR3 DNA follows: TGTGCCAGCAGTTACTCGGGATACACTGAAGCTTTCTTT.

This chain connects TRBV9 to TRBJ2-1; 10 bases fit TRBD2. CDR3 length: 16 residues. With V trimmed by 4 bases and J by 3 bases, 7 bases remained unmatched. The germline V gene encodes CDR1 SGDLS and CDR2 YYNGEE. The CDR3 reads CASSPRLAGDYNEQFF. The CDR3 DNA is TGTGCCAGCAGCCCCCGGCTAGCGGGGGACTACAATGAGCAGTTCTTC.

V usage is TRBV19 and J usage is TRBJ2-3; TRBD2 aligns across 8 bases. The germline CDR1 and CDR2 sequences are LNHDA and SQIVND (reference sequence). Trimming removed 9 bases from V and 7 bases from J; junction bases left unmatched: 9. The CDR3 spans 13 residues. The CDR3 loop is CASCLSGANTQYF. The CDR3 region has the DNA TGTGCCAGCTGCCTTAGCGGGGCTAATACGCAGTATTTT.

The chain couples TRBV10-1 to TRBJ2-1, with D tentatively TRBD2 (7 bases). Germline V gene sequence: CDR1 WNHNN, CDR2 SYGVQD (reference sequence). The CDR3 extends over 14 amino acids. The germline V and J ends were trimmed by 3 bases and 8 bases, with 14 bases remaining between them. The CDR3: CASSEGGGIDEQFF. CDR3 nucleotides: TGCGCCAGCAGTGAAGGGGGGGGAATCGATGAGCAGTTCTTC.

The rearrangement uses TRBV6-5 and TRBJ1-5; 8 nucleotides align to TRBD1. Trimming at V came to 5 bases and at J to 7 bases, leaving 7 bases not matched to a gene. CDR3 size: 14 residues. Germline V gives CDR1 MNHEY, CDR2 SVGAGI. CDR3 DNA: TGTGCCAGCAGTAGCCCACAGGGGGACCAGCCCCAGCATTTT. Its protein product is CASSSPQGDQPQHF.

The rearrangement links TRBV6-1 to TRBJ1-1; D is unresolved. The V end lost 2 bases, the J end lost 1 base, and 8 bases lay between the germline ends. This CDR3 comprises 14 residues. In germline, CDR1 is MNHNS, CDR2 SASEGT. This CDR3 is CASSESWGNTEAFF. CDR3 sequence (DNA): TGTGCCAGCAGTGAAAGCTGGGGGAACACTGAAGCTTTCTTT.

The chain employs TRBV19 and TRBJ1-5, with a possible D match to TRBD1 (6 bases). With 10 bases removed from V and 0 bases from J, the gap between germline ends came to 16 bases. This CDR3 is built from 15 residues. In germline, CDR1 is LNHDA, CDR2 SQIVND (reference sequence). CDR3 region: CATKTGMNSNQPQHF. In DNA, the CDR3 is TGTGCCACCAAGACAGGAATGAATAGCAATCAGCCCCAGCATTTT.

The CDR3 is CASSRQGGPGEPQHF. For the CDR3, the DNA is TGTGCCAGCTCACGACAGGGAGGGCCGGGGGAGCCCCAGCATTTT. The chain links TRBV18 to TRBJ1-5; TRBD1 matches 7 bases. Trimming removed 4 bases from V and 8 bases from J; junction bases left unmatched: 11. Germline lookup yields CDR1 KGHSH and CDR2 LQKENI. The CDR3 extends over 15 amino acids.

This rearrangement joins TRBV6-4 to TRBJ2-3; TRBD2 agrees at 10 bases. This CDR3 spans 14 amino acids. Germline CDR1 reads MRHNA; CDR2 reads SNTAGT. Trimming removed 5 bases from V and 5 bases from J; junction bases left unmatched: 4. Here the CDR3 reads CASSLAGVGDTQYF. The CDR3 region has the DNA TGTGCCAGCAGTCTAGCGGGAGTTGGAGATACGCAGTATTTT.

This sequence joins TRBV6-5 and TRBJ1-3, with D uncertain. The CDR3 runs to 13 residues. Between the trimmed V and J ends, which lost 6 bases and 4 bases, there was a span of 10 bases. Germline CDR1 MNHEY, CDR2 SVGAGI. DNA of the CDR3: TGTGCCAGCAGCACAACTCGGGGAAACACCATATATTTT. It specifies CASSTTRGNTIYF.